In this sample, the clone carrying this TCR beta chain turned up many times. Its antigen is not identified. J lost 0 bases, V lost 6 bases, and 5 bases had no gene match. This CDR3 has 15 residues. The data belong to a study of T-cell reconstitution after alpha-beta-depleted transplantation in children. Study-level results: Several hundred rapidly expanded clones from non-depleted graft cells reportedly supplied alpha-beta T cells about two months post-transplant.

Unique molecular identifiers were built into the TCRbeta library. TCRdb ran MiXCR on the PCR reads and lists one entry per CDR3 protein. The sample lists almost 500,000 distinct CDR3 sequences, more than 9% occurring once. The clonotype was recovered from a child aged 2-15 years with inherited bone marrow failure, due to receive a stem cell transplant. This rearrangement joins TRBV12-3 or TRBV12-4 to TRBJ2-4, with 7 positions matching TRBD1. This sample comprised PBMCs, obtained before TCRalphabeta/CD19-depleted stem cell transplant. The CDR3 sequence: CASRRQGLAKNIQYF. The CDR3 bases are TGTGCCAGCAGGCGACAGGGCCTAGCCAAAAACATTCAGTACTTC.